The 30 T cell receptor beta chains given below trace back to one sample, sequenced in a study of blood T cell repertoires in COVID-19. The data were produced by immunoSEQ multiplex PCR, yet TCRdb's version contains in-frame clones alone and is incomplete. This sample has a few hundred thousand clones, with 86% found just once. The sample was peripheral blood. The receptors originated from a woman in her twenties or thirties with active or convalescent COVID-19.

The V gene is TRBV6-9, the J gene TRBJ2-3; 7 bases agree with TRBD1. The germline V gene has CDR1 MNHGY and CDR2 SVAAGI. The trim removed 5 bases at V and 4 bases at J, leaving 3 bases unmatched. The CDR3 is made up of 13 amino acids. This chain's CDR3 is CASSDRESDTQYF. For the CDR3, the DNA is TGTGCCAGCAGTGACAGGGAGTCAGATACGCAGTATTTT.

The rearrangement uses TRBV7-6 and TRBJ2-5; TRBD2 matches 10 bases. Germline V gene sequence: CDR1 SGHVS, CDR2 FNYEAQ. V shed 3 bases and J 4 bases; nucleotides not matched to a gene: 8. The CDR3 runs 16 residues. For the CDR3, the DNA is TGTGCCAGCAGCTTCGTAGCGGGGGGCAGCGGAGAGACCCAGTACTTC. This encodes CASSFVAGGSGETQYF. The whole variable domain, filled in from reference TRBV7-6 and TRBJ2-5, reads GAGVSQSPRYKVTKRGQDVALRCDPISGHVSLYWYRQALGQGPEFLTYFNYEAQQDKSGLPNDRFSAERPEGSISTLTIQRTEQRDSAMYRCASSFVAGGSGETQYFGPGTRLLVL.

This sequence joins TRBV10-3 and TRBJ2-7; weak D call: TRBD2 (6 bases). V was trimmed by 6 bases and J by 5 bases, leaving 8 bases between them. This CDR3 comprises 11 residues. The germline V gene encodes CDR1 ENHRY and CDR2 SYGVKD. CDR3 bases: TGTGCCATCAGCCGGGAGAACGAGCAGTACTTC. It codes for CAISRENEQYF.

In its sample, this clone was seen once. This rearrangement joins TRBV6-2 or TRBV6-3 to TRBJ2-2; a weak D match, TRBD1 (6 bases). The CDR3 has 15 residues. V was pared by 3 bases and J by 3 bases, with 11 bases between. Germline values: CDR1 MNHEY, CDR2 SVGEGT. CDR3 DNA: TGTGCCAGCAGTTATCCAGGGGTCTACACCGGGGAGCTGTTTTTT. This encodes CASSYPGVYTGELFF.

This chain links TRBV14 with TRBJ2-7; TRBD1 matches at 7 bases. The germline V gene has CDR1 SGHDN and CDR2 FVKESK. This CDR3 has 18 residues. The trim removed 0 bases at V and 7 bases at J, leaving 18 bases unmatched. Here the CDR3 DNA reads TGTGCCAGCAGCCAAGATAAGACCGGGACAGCCAACCCTGGGGAGCAGTACTTC. Its protein is CASSQDKTGTANPGEQYF.

This chain joins TRBV7-2 and TRBJ1-2; the D gene is possibly TRBD1 (6 bases). Germline-derived CDR1 and CDR2 are SGHTA and FQGNSA. V lost 3 bases and J 7 bases, leaving 12 bases between the germline ends. There are 13 residues in the CDR3. The CDR3 region is CASSLTGVLGYTF. CDR3 DNA sequence: TGTGCCAGCAGCTTGACAGGCGTCCTTGGCTACACCTTC.

The rearrangement joins TRBV6-5 to TRBJ2-3; 8 bases are shared with TRBD1. The CDR3 loop spans 15 amino acids. V was clipped by 6 bases and J by 0 bases; unmatched bases: 5. CDR1 and CDR2 (germline): MNHEY, SVGAGI. This chain's CDR3 is CASSLRGQSTDTQYF. The DNA of the CDR3 is TGTGCCAGCAGCCTCAGGGGGCAAAGCACAGATACGCAGTATTTT.

The rearrangement links TRBV19 to TRBJ1-5, with D perhaps matching TRBD1 (6 bases). The CDR3 loop spans 14 amino acids. V lost 9 bases, J lost 4 bases, and 16 bases lay in between. Looked up from germline, CDR1 is LNHDA and CDR2 is SQIVND (reference sequence). This chain's CDR3 is CASKVWDINQPQHF. The DNA for the CDR3 is TGTGCCAGCAAGGTGTGGGACATTAATCAGCCCCAGCATTTT.

The chain is built from TRBV27 and TRBJ1-5; D is possibly TRBD1 (5 bases). The V gene's germline CDR1 is MNHEY and CDR2 SMNVEV (reference sequence). The CDR3 loop spans 18 amino acids. The V end was cut by 2 bases, the J end by 0 bases, with 17 bases between. CDR3 in DNA: TGTGCCAGCAGTTTAAGGGGAGGGAGACATTATAGCAATCAGCCCCAGCATTTT. It is translated as CASSLRGGRHYSNQPQHF.

The gene calls are TRBV7-6 and TRBJ2-2; 7 nucleotides align to TRBD2. Germline assignment: CDR1 SGHVS and CDR2 FNYEAQ. V shed 5 bases, J shed 0 bases, and the junction held 6 bases outside the gene matches. The CDR3 has 16 residues. The CDR3 bases are TGTGCCAGCAGCCAGCAGGCGGGAGCGAACACCGGGGAGCTGTTTTTT. This encodes CASSQQAGANTGELFF.

The chain is built from TRBV7-2 and TRBJ1-6; D not resolved. Per the germline V gene, CDR1 is SGHTA and CDR2 is FQGNSA. CDR3 size: 14 residues. V shed 8 bases and J shed 4 bases, with 12 bases lying between them. The CDR3 region has the DNA TGTGCCAGCTGCCGGCCGGGTTATAATTCACCCCTCCACTTT. Translating gives CASCRPGYNSPLHF.

The chain is built from TRBV2 and TRBJ2-7; TRBD2 might be the D (5 bases). The germline V gene has CDR1 SNHLY and CDR2 FYNNEI. The CDR3 extends over 14 amino acids. The V gene lost 7 bases and the J gene lost 2 bases, with 15 bases spanning the gap. The CDR3 here is CASKILASAYEQYF. The CDR3 DNA reads TGTGCCAGCAAAATCCTAGCTTCAGCCTACGAGCAGTACTTC.

This chain connects TRBV6-1 to TRBJ2-7; 8 bases agree with TRBD1. V dropped 3 bases and J dropped 2; count of bases not matched to a gene: 3. The germline V gene has CDR1 MNHNS and CDR2 SASEGT. The CDR3 is made up of 14 amino acids. In nucleotides, the CDR3 is TGTGCCAGCAGTGATGCAGGGGGCCCCTACGAGCAGTACTTC. It translates to CASSDAGGPYEQYF.

As regards this clone: This same CDR3 is encoded by further DNA sequences in the sample. This sequence joins TRBV3-1 (or the pseudogene TRBV3-2) and TRBJ1-1; 8 nucleotides match TRBD1. CDR1 and CDR2 from the germline V gene are LGHDT and YNNKEL (reference sequence). This CDR3 comprises 14 residues. V shed 3 bases, J shed 5 bases, and the junction held 5 bases outside the gene matches. For the CDR3, the DNA is TGTGCCAGCAGCCAGCAGGGGGCCGGGACTGAAGCTTTCTTT. This codes for CASSQQGAGTEAFF.

The chain joins TRBV7-9 to TRBJ1-4; D gene unclear. The CDR3 has 12 amino acids. Per germline, CDR1 SEHNR and CDR2 FQNEAQ (reference sequence). Trimming removed 5 bases at V and 8 bases at J, with 9 bases between. The CDR3 sequence is CASSATQEKLFF. The CDR3 DNA reads TGTGCCAGCAGCGCTACACAGGAAAAACTGTTTTTT.

With regard to this clone: At one end the junction does not follow the germline gene, possibly because of a read error. The J gene is TRBJ2-3, the V gene TRBV27, with TRBD2 as a possible D gene (6 bases). CDR1 MNHEY and CDR2 SMNVEV come from the germline V gene (reference sequence). This CDR3 contains 13 residues. Here the CDR3 reads CASSLSGDYTQYF. CDR3 nucleotides: TGTGCCAGCAGCTTATCTGGGGACTATACGCAGTATTTT.

The chain combines TRBV15 with TRBJ1-4; 8 bases are a match to TRBD1. The CDR3 is made up of 16 amino acids. Trimming removed 4 bases from V and 7 bases from J; junction bases left unmatched: 11. Germline-derived CDR1 and CDR2 are LNHNV and YYDKDF (reference sequence). The CDR3 loop is CATSTISGQGAEKLFF. As DNA, the CDR3 is TGTGCCACCAGCACGATTTCAGGGCAGGGGGCTGAAAAACTGTTTTTT.

The rearrangement joins TRBV9 to TRBJ2-2, with unresolved D. CDR1 is SGDLS, CDR2 YYNGEE, per germline. V was pared by 3 bases and J by 2 bases, with 2 bases between. The CDR3 runs to 12 residues. CDR3 DNA sequence: TGTGCCAGCAGCGCTAACACCGGGGAGCTGTTTTTT. This gives the protein CASSANTGELFF.

Comment on this clone: This sample includes further DNA sequences coding for the same CDR3. V is TRBV7-2 and J is TRBJ1-1; possibly TRBD1 for D (5 bases). Trimming took off 5 bases at V and 0 bases at J, with 10 bases between the two ends. The CDR3 has 14 residues. Germline V gene sequence: CDR1 SGHTA, CDR2 FQGNSA. DNA of the CDR3: TGTGCCAGCAGCCAAGACAGAATGAACACTGAAGCTTTCTTT. Translation: CASSQDRMNTEAFF.

About this clone: Other DNA sequences in the sample encode the same CDR3. The chain combines TRBV30 with TRBJ2-5; 8 nucleotides align to TRBD2. Germline trimming cut 2 bases from V and 5 bases from J; bases unmatched to any gene: 7. CDR3 length: 14 residues. Germline V CDR1 and CDR2: GTSNPN, SVGIG (reference sequence). The CDR3 loop reads CAWSRGGLGETQYF. CDR3 in DNA: TGTGCCTGGAGTCGGGGGGGCCTTGGGGAGACCCAGTACTTC.

This chain joins TRBV4-3 and TRBJ1-1; 7 nucleotides align to TRBD1. This CDR3 has 13 residues. CDR1 and CDR2 (germline): LGHNA, YSLEER. The V segment lost 0 bases and the J segment 10 bases; nucleotides outside the gene matches: 5. This chain's CDR3 is CASSQERGRGAFF. The CDR3 DNA follows: TGCGCCAGCAGCCAAGAAAGGGGGCGGGGAGCTTTCTTT.

A single count supports this clone. The J gene is TRBJ1-1, the V gene TRBV20-1, with a weak D call TRBD1 (5 bases). CDR1 DFQATT and CDR2 SNEGSKA come from the germline V gene (reference sequence). CDR3 size: 15 residues. Trimming took off 3 bases at V and 3 bases at J, with 17 bases between the two ends. CDR3: CSASRDRDPDTEAFF. DNA for the CDR3: TGCAGTGCTAGTAGAGACAGAGATCCGGACACTGAAGCTTTCTTT.

J is TRBJ1-2 and V is TRBV12-3 or TRBV12-4; 8 bases line up with TRBD1. V shed 6 bases and J 8 bases; nucleotides not matched to a gene: 5. The CDR3 length is 12 residues. CDR3 DNA: TGTGCCAGCAGGCAGGACAGGGAGGGCTACACCTTC. It codes for CASRQDREGYTF.

This chain connects TRBV6-6 to TRBJ2-5; possibly TRBD2 for D (6 bases). The CDR3 totals 15 residues. V was pared by 10 bases and J by 6 bases, with 24 bases between. CDR1 and CDR2 (germline): MNHNY, SVGAGI (reference sequence). CDR3 sequence reads: CATGDPGGRIKTQYF. As DNA, the CDR3 is TGTGCCACCGGGGACCCCGGGGGAAGGATAAAGACCCAGTACTTC.

The chain combines TRBV19 with TRBJ1-2; D uncertain. Looked up from germline, CDR1 is LNHDA and CDR2 is SQIVND (reference sequence). V was pared by 8 bases and J by 3 bases, with 13 bases between. This CDR3 is 13 amino acids long. The DNA for the CDR3 is TGTGCCAGTCAAATAGGGAGGGACTATGGCTACACCTTC. This gives the protein CASQIGRDYGYTF.

This chain links TRBV21-1 with TRBJ1-6. TRBV21-1 counts as a pseudogene. The CDR3 contains 21 residues. CDR3 region: CASSLGPLEGSPLTYNSPLHF. CDR3 DNA sequence: TGTGCCAGCAGCCTCGGACCGCTTGAGGGTTCCCCTCTGACCTATAATTCACCCCTCCACTTT.

This chain uses TRBV2 with TRBJ2-2; no reliable D call. This CDR3 is built from 12 residues. V lost 5 bases and J 3 bases, leaving 4 bases between the germline ends. Germline CDR1 and CDR2: SNHLY and FYNNEI. CDR3 sequence reads: CASSLHTGELFF. DNA of the CDR3: TGTGCCAGCAGTCTCCACACCGGGGAGCTGTTTTTT.

To note about this clone: The same CDR3 also results from other DNA sequences found in this sample. The genes are TRBV5-1 and TRBJ2-1; 9 bases map to TRBD1. There are 15 residues in the CDR3. J was trimmed by 5 bases and V by 0 bases; bases with no gene match: 3. CDR1 and CDR2 (germline): SGHRS, YFSETQ. CDR3 region: CASSLGQGGNNEQFF. DNA for the CDR3: TGCGCCAGCAGCTTGGGACAGGGGGGAAACAATGAGCAGTTCTTC.

The CDR3 DNA sequence: TGTGCCAGCAGTTACAGCGGGGGACTCACAGATACGCAGTATTTT. This gives the protein CASSYSGGLTDTQYF. The chain is built from TRBV6-5 and TRBJ2-3, with 8 bases matching TRBD2. The CDR3 is 15 residues long. The V and J ends lost 2 bases and 2 bases, in that order; junction bases with no gene match: 3. In germline, CDR1 is MNHEY, CDR2 SVGAGI.

The V call is TRBV11-2, the J call TRBJ2-3; 7 bases fit TRBD2. Trimming took 5 bases from V and 6 from J; bases not matched to a gene: 8. CDR3 size: 14 residues. The germline V gene encodes CDR1 SGHAT and CDR2 FQNNGV. The CDR3 is CASSQWGGRDTQYF. The CDR3 region has the DNA TGTGCCAGCAGCCAGTGGGGGGGACGGGATACGCAGTATTTT. Together with reference TRBV11-2 and TRBJ2-3, the CDR3 gives the full variable domain: EAGVAQSPRYKIIEKRQSVAFWCNPISGHATLYWYQQILGQGPKLLIQFQNNGVVDDSQLPKDRFSAERLKGVDSTLKIQPAKLEDSAVYLCASSQWGGRDTQYFGPGTRLTVL.